The clone carrying this TCR beta chain has just a few counts. Its antigen is undetermined. This record belongs to a study of identical twins. Whole-study findings and limits: Within cord blood, abundant beta clonotypes carried fewer insertions, but memory repertoires showed no such trend. Beta out-of-frame sequences showed weaker excess twin sharing. Among out-of-frame alpha sequences shared by twins, low generation probability occurred in excess.

CDR3 size: 15 residues. V was cut by 2 bases and J by 2 bases, with 12 bases left in between. CDR1 is MDHEN, CDR2 SYDVKM, per germline. cDNA carried unique molecular identifiers, and a universal primer site was added by template switching. TCRdb re-called the 5' RACE reads with MiXCR, one entry per CDR3 protein. The sample has some 660,000 distinct CDR3 sequences, over 8.5% seen once. The same sample was also used in a study of yellow fever vaccine responses in identical twins.

The sequenced material came from PBMCs. The rearrangement joins TRBV28 to TRBJ2-5, with D unresolved. The sequence was obtained from a woman under 30 in good health. CDR3 DNA sequence: TGTGCCAGCAGTTTAAGGTTCGGGCAGCAAGAGACCCAGTACTTC. Amino acids: CASSLRFGQQETQYF.